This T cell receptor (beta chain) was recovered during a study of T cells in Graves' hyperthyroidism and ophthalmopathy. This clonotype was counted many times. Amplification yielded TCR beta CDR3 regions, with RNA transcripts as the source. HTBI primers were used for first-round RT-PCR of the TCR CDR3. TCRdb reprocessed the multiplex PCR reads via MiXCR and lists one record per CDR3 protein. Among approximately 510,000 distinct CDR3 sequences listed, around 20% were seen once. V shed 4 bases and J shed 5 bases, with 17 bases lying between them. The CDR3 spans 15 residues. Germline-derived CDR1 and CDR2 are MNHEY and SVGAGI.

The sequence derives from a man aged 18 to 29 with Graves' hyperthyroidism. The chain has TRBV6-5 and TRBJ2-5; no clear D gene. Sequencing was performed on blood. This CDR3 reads CASSSRELYGETQYF. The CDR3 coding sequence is TGTGCCAGCAGTTCCCGAGAGCTGTACGGTGAGACCCAGTACTTC.